Listed below are T cell receptor beta chains from one sample, sequenced in a study of T cell responses to AZD1222 COVID-19 vaccine. The table came from immunoSEQ multiplex PCR; TCRdb's copy has only in-frame clones and leaves some out. Seen here are approximately 120,000 clones, approximately 87% observed once, and the top ten hold around 4%. The input for sequencing was peripheral blood, taken 28 days after the second AZD1222 dose. All receptors come from an adult who received the AZD1222 COVID-19 vaccine. The CDR3 runs from the conserved cysteine through the conserved F or W. D genes are given only for firm matches. Where a row states a size, it is once, few, many or the class of an expanded clone; other rows omit it.

len: 14; d_gene: -; v_gene: TRBV24-1; abundance: -; j_gene: TRBJ2-1; CDR3aa: CATSDFGGHNEQFF; CDR3nt: TGTGCCACCAGTGATTTCGGGGGGCACAATGAGCAGTTCTTC
len: 14; d_gene: TRBD1; v_gene: TRBV27; abundance: -; j_gene: TRBJ1-5; CDR3aa: CASSPQGDHQPQHF; CDR3nt: TGTGCCAGCAGCCCCCAGGGGGATCATCAGCCCCAGCATTTT
len: 15; d_gene: TRBD1; v_gene: TRBV24-1; abundance: once; j_gene: TRBJ2-5; CDR3aa: CATGPGTGSLETQYF; CDR3nt: TGTGCCACCGGCCCTGGGACAGGTAGTCTAGAGACCCAGTACTTC
len: 16; d_gene: -; v_gene: TRBV9; abundance: few; j_gene: TRBJ1-2; CDR3aa: CASSLSLGDGNYGYTF; CDR3nt: TGTGCCAGCAGCCTAAGTTTGGGGGACGGGAACTATGGCTACACCTTC
len: 14; d_gene: -; v_gene: TRBV4-3; abundance: -; j_gene: TRBJ2-7; CDR3aa: CASSQARGTYEQYF; CDR3nt: TGCGCCAGCAGCCAAGCCCGCGGAACCTACGAGCAGTACTTC
len: 14; d_gene: TRBD1; v_gene: TRBV5-5; abundance: -; j_gene: TRBJ2-7; CDR3aa: CASSEGQGLDEQYF; CDR3nt: TGTGCCAGCAGCGAGGGACAGGGGTTGGACGAGCAGTACTTC
len: 15; d_gene: TRBD1; v_gene: TRBV7-2; abundance: -; j_gene: TRBJ1-2; CDR3aa: CASSDGSRGRYGYTF; CDR3nt: TGTGCCAGCAGCGACGGCTCCAGGGGGCGATATGGCTACACCTTC
len: 15; d_gene: TRBD2; v_gene: TRBV7-2; abundance: -; j_gene: TRBJ2-5; CDR3aa: CASSLALAGVETQYF; CDR3nt: TGTGCCAGCAGCTTAGCGCTAGCGGGAGTAGAGACCCAGTACTTC
len: 10; d_gene: -; v_gene: TRBV7-8; abundance: -; j_gene: TRBJ2-5; CDR3aa: CASSEETQYF; CDR3nt: TGTGCCAGCTCAGAGGAGACCCAGTACTTC
len: 15; d_gene: TRBD2; v_gene: TRBV7-6; abundance: -; j_gene: TRBJ2-7; CDR3aa: CASSLGTPGGGEQYF; CDR3nt: TGTGCCAGCAGCTTAGGGACCCCGGGAGGAGGGGAGCAGTACTTC
len: 15; d_gene: -; v_gene: TRBV5-5; abundance: -; j_gene: TRBJ1-2; CDR3aa: CASSLVRDPRYGYTF; CDR3nt: TGTGCCAGCAGCTTGGTTCGGGACCCTCGCTATGGCTACACCTTC
len: 12; d_gene: -; v_gene: TRBV2; abundance: -; j_gene: TRBJ2-7; CDR3aa: CASYRDSYEQYF; CDR3nt: TGTGCCAGCTACAGGGATTCCTACGAGCAGTACTTC
len: 16; d_gene: TRBD2; v_gene: TRBV14; abundance: -; j_gene: TRBJ2-1; CDR3aa: CASSQDRLAGINEQFF; CDR3nt: TGTGCCAGCAGCCAAGATCGTCTAGCGGGGATCAATGAGCAGTTCTTC
len: 16; d_gene: -; v_gene: TRBV9; abundance: -; j_gene: TRBJ1-6; CDR3aa: CASSVGTSSYNSPLHF; CDR3nt: TGTGCCAGCAGCGTAGGGACTAGCTCCTATAATTCACCCCTCCACTTT
len: 15; d_gene: -; v_gene: TRBV6-1; abundance: -; j_gene: TRBJ1-5; CDR3aa: CASSEGPWAGQPQHF; CDR3nt: TGTGCCAGCAGTGAAGGCCCCTGGGCGGGTCAGCCCCAGCATTTT
len: 14; d_gene: TRBD2; v_gene: TRBV2; abundance: few; j_gene: TRBJ2-3; CDR3aa: CASRASGIIDTQYF; CDR3nt: TGTGCCAGCAGGGCTAGCGGGATCATTGATACGCAGTATTTT
len: 15; d_gene: -; v_gene: TRBV6-5; abundance: -; j_gene: TRBJ2-2; CDR3aa: CASRVSTGPTGELFF; CDR3nt: TGTGCCAGCAGGGTTTCGACAGGTCCCACCGGGGAGCTGTTTTTT